This T cell receptor (beta chain) was recorded in a study of blood T cell repertoires in COVID-19. About the research overall: The United States, Italy and Spain were the sources of the acute and convalescent COVID-19 samples. Sources were T cells, B-cell-depleted T cells, or PBMCs; the material itself was cDNA or gDNA.

CDR3 size: 15 residues. With 5 bases clipped from V and 5 bases from J, the junction kept 11 bases outside the gene matches. Germline V gives CDR1 SGHTA, CDR2 FQGNSA. This study enrolled people aged about 18 to 100 from around 26 US geographic areas. How the authors handled the data: Reference gene primer amplification in the assay estimated nucleated cell counts. Libraries were prepared by immunoSEQ multiplex PCR; TCRdb keeps only in-frame clonotypes and omits some of them. That table is the source of V, J and clone size, and D and trimming were worked out from the DNA. The table shows roughly 200,000 clones, with 88% occurring only once.

Sample: PBMCs or T cells enriched from blood (not recorded which). The chain couples TRBV7-2 to TRBJ2-5, with 7 bases lining up with TRBD1. The TCR was taken from a woman between 25 and 40 years old who had recovered from COVID-19. In DNA, the CDR3 is TGTGCCAGCAGCCCCCAGTACAGGGGTGGGGAGACCCAGTACTTC. Translated: CASSPQYRGGETQYF.